Described below is a single T cell receptor beta chain sequence and its context. Its antigen is unidentified. Germline CDR1 SGHRS, CDR2 YFSETQ. CDR3 length: 15 residues. V was pared by 0 bases and J by 0 bases, with 9 bases between. This entry is derived from a study of identifying expanded T cells in peripheral blood. Study observations and caveats: Variance in clone template counts between roughly two-week samples significantly increased with total template count across all healthy donors. Roughly 1.2 clones differed between technical replicates, versus approximately 16 and 19 over time.

No infections or other immune events were documented during collection. Assay used: immunoSEQ multiplex PCR; TCRdb lists only in-frame clones, some missing. The data contain 110,000 or so clones, less than 90% of them singletons. The V call is TRBV5-1, the J call TRBJ2-5; D unclear. What was sequenced was blood. This TCR came from a person between 18 and 75 years old in good health. The CDR3 protein is CASSLAWADQETQYF. In nucleotides, the CDR3 is TGCGCCAGCAGCTTGGCCTGGGCAGACCAAGAGACCCAGTACTTC.